Listed here are 3 T cell receptor beta chains from one sample, sequenced in a study of technical replicates of blood from a handful of donors (dated by TCRdb to 2015 to 2018). Receptor amplification or capture employed the immunoSEQ multiplex PCR assay. In its TCRdb copy, this immuneACCESS table keeps in-frame sequences only and misses some clones. Where compared with another copy, unresolved V genes explain less than half of these, and the others have no known cause. The sample records about 98,000 clones, 90% to 97% of which are singletons. About 0.23% of the sample belongs to the ten largest clones. Input material: T cells isolated from PBMCs. The receptors originated from a human donor in good health.

This chain uses TRBV28 with TRBJ1-5; maybe TRBD1 (6 bases). V was shortened by 6 bases and J by 7 bases, with 16 bases between the two germline ends. The germline CDR1 and CDR2 sequences are MDHEN and SYDVKM. The CDR3 consists of 14 residues. The DNA for the CDR3 is TGTGCCAGCAGCTTAGGGGGGGTGGGCCAGCCCCAGCATTTT. Translation: CASSLGGVGQPQHF.

The chain combines TRBV2 with TRBJ2-5; TRBD1 is a possible D gene (5 bases). The CDR3 contains 15 residues. Per the germline V gene, CDR1 is SNHLY and CDR2 is FYNNEI. The V and J ends lost 2 bases and 2 bases respectively, with 12 bases between them. CDR3 DNA sequence: TGTGCCAGCAGTGAACCAGCCAGGGTACAAGAGACCCAGTACTTC. It yields the protein CASSEPARVQETQYF.

This chain uses TRBV18 with TRBJ1-5, with TRBD1 matching 10 bases. This CDR3 spans 14 amino acids. Trimming removed 3 bases from V and 6 bases from J; junction bases left unmatched: 2. The germline gives CDR1 KGHSH, CDR2 LQKENI. The CDR3 sequence: CASSPGQGGQPQHF. The CDR3 DNA reads as TGTGCCAGCTCACCTGGACAGGGGGGTCAGCCCCAGCATTTT.